This entry is about one T cell receptor beta chain. Trimming removed 7 bases from V and 7 bases from J; junction bases left unmatched: 5. Germline-derived CDR1 and CDR2 are SQVTM and ANQGSEA. The CDR3 consists of 12 residues. These data belong to a study of OX40 agonist ivuxolimab in advanced cancers. Study details: Patients received ivuxolimab, an agonistic anti-OX40 (CD134) antibody. Patients got intravenous ivuxolimab at 0.01 to 10 mg/kg every 2 weeks. The dose-escalation cohort had hepatocellular carcinoma, melanoma, renal cell or head and neck cancer.

Repertoires were generated with immunoSEQ multiplex PCR, while TCRdb's copy carries only in-frame clones and drops some. The sample has fewer than 25,000 clones; 70% to 90% are singletons. The genes are TRBV29-1 and TRBJ2-1, with 9 bases matching TRBD1. The receptor was isolated from an adult with an advanced solid tumor such as melanoma, head and neck, liver or kidney cancer. The material sequenced was CD4+ or CD8+ T cells sorted from blood, taken in a trial of the OX40 agonist ivuxolimab. The CDR3 region is CSALGTGNEQFF. CDR3 DNA sequence: TGCAGCGCGTTGGGGACAGGGAATGAGCAGTTCTTC.